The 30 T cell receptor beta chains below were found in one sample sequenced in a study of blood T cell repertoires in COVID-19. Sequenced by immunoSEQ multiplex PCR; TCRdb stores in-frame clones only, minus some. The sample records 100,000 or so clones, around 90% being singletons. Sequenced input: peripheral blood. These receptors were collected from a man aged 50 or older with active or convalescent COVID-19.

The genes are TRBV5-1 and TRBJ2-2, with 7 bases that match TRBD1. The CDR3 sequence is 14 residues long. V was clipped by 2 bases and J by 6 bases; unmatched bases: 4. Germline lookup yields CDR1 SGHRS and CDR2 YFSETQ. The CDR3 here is CASSFGQGAGELFF. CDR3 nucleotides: TGCGCCAGCAGCTTCGGTCAGGGGGCCGGGGAGCTGTTTTTT.

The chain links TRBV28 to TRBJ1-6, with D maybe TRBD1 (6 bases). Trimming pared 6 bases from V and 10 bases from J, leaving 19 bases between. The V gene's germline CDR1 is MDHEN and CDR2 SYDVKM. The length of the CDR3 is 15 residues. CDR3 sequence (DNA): TGTGCCAGCAGCTCCACGACAGGATCCGGCTCACCCCTCCACTTT. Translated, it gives CASSSTTGSGSPLHF.

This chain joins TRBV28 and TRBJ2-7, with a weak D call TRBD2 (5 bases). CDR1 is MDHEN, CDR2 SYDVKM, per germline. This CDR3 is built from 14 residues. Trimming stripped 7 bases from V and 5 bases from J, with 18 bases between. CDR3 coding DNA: TGTGCCAGCACCACCCCGGGGTCCGGGGACGAGCAGTACGTC. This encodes CASTTPGSGDEQYV.

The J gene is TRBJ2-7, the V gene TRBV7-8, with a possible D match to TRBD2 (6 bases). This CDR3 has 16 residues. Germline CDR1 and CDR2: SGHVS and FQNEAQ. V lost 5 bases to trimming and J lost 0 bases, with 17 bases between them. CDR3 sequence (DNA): TGTGCCAGCAGCCCCCCTCGGGGGTTCTCCTCCTACGAGCAGTACGTC. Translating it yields CASSPPRGFSSYEQYV.

This CDR3 is CASSSLRGGFNEQFF. The CDR3 DNA reads TGTGCCAGCAGCTCGTTGCGGGGGGGATTCAATGAGCAGTTCTTC. This chain uses TRBV7-6 with TRBJ2-1, with 9 bases matching TRBD2. The germline V gene encodes CDR1 SGHVS and CDR2 FNYEAQ. The CDR3 spans 15 residues. V shed 4 bases, J shed 6 bases, and the junction held 7 bases outside the gene matches.

CDR3: CASTGTSGTDTQYF. For the CDR3, the DNA is TGTGCCAGCACCGGGACTAGCGGCACAGATACGCAGTATTTT. The chain employs TRBV7-9 and TRBJ2-3, with TRBD2 matching over 10 bases. The V gene end was trimmed by 7 bases and the J gene end by 1 base; junction bases not matched to a gene: 2. CDR1 and CDR2 (germline): SEHNR, FQNEAQ (reference sequence). The CDR3 loop spans 14 amino acids.

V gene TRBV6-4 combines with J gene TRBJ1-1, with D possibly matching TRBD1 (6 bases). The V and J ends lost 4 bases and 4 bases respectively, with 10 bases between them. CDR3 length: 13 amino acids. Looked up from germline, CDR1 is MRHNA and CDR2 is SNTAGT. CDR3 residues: CASSAEGGTEAFF. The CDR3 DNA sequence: TGTGCCAGCAGTGCCGAAGGGGGCACTGAAGCTTTCTTT.

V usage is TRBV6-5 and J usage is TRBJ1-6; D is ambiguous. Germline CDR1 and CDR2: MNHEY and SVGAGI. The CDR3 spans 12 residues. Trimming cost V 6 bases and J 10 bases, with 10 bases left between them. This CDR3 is CASRSSGSPLHF. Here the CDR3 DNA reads TGTGCCAGCAGATCGTCGGGATCACCCCTCCACTTT.

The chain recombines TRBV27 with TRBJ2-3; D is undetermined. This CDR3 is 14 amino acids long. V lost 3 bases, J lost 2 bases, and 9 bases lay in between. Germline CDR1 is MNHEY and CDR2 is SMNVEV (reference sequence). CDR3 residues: CASSLAQSTDTQYF. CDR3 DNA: TGTGCCAGCAGTTTGGCCCAGTCCACAGATACGCAGTATTTT.

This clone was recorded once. CDR3 in amino acids: CASSTRHGTSYNEQFF. DNA for the CDR3: TGTGCCAGCAGTACCCGTCACGGGACTTCTTACAATGAGCAGTTCTTC. This sequence joins TRBV6-2 or TRBV6-3 and TRBJ2-1; a weak D match, TRBD2 (6 bases). The germline CDR1 and CDR2 sequences are MNHEY and SVGEGT. This CDR3 region has 16 residues. Trimming took 5 bases from V and 4 from J, leaving 18 bases between them.

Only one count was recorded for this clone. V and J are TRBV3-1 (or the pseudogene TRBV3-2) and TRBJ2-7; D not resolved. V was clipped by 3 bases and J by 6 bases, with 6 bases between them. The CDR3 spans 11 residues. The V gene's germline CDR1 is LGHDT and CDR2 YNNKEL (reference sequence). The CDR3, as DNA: TGTGCCAGCAGCCAGAACAGCGAGCAGTACTTC. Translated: CASSQNSEQYF.

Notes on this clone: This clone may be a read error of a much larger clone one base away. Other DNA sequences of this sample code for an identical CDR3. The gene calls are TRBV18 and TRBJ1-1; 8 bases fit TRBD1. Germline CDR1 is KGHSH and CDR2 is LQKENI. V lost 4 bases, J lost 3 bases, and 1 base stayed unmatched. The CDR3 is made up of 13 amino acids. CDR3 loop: CASSRGQDTEAFF. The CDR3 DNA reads TGTGCCAGCTCACGGGGACAGGACACTGAAGCTTTCTTT. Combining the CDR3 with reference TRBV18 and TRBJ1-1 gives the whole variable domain NAGVMQNPRHLVRRRGQEARLRCSPMKGHSHVYWYRQLPEEGLKFMVYLQKENIIDESGMPKERFSAEFPKEGPSILRIQQVVRGDSAAYFCASSRGQDTEAFFGQGTRLTVV.

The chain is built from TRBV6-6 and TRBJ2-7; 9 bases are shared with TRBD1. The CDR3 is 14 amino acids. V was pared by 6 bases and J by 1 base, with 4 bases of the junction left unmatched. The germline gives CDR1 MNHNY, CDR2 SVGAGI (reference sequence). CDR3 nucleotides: TGTGCCAGCAGCGGGACAGGGAAGTCCTACGAGCAGTACTTC. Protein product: CASSGTGKSYEQYF.

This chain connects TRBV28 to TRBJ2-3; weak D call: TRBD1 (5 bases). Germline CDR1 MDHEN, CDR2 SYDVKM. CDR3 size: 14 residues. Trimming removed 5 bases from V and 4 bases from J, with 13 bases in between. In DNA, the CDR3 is TGTGCCAGCAGTCCCGGACATAATGCAGATACGCAGTATTTT. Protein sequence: CASSPGHNADTQYF.

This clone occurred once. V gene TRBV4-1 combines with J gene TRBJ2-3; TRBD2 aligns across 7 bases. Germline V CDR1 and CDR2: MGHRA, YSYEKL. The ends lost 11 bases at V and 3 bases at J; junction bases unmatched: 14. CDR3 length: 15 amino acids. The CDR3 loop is CASGRSGLGTDTQYF. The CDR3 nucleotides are TGCGCCTCCGGACGTTCCGGACTAGGGACAGATACGCAGTATTTT.

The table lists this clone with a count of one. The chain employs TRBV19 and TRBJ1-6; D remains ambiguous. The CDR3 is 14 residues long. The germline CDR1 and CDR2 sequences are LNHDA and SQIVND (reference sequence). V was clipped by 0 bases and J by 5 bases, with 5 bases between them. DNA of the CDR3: TGTGCCAGTAGTATAGATCGTAATAATTCACCCCTCCACTTT. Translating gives CASSIDRNNSPLHF.

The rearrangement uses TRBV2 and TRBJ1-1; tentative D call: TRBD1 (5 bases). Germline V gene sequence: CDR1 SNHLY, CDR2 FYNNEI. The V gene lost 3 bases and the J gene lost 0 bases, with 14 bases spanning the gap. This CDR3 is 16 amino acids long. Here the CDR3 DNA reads TGTGCCAGCAGTGAGTGGGGGGACCTCATGAACACTGAAGCTTTCTTT. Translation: CASSEWGDLMNTEAFF.

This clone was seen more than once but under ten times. CDR3 nucleotides: TGTGCCAGCAGCGGACCCGACAGACCCTTACATGGCTACACCTTC. Amino acids: CASSGPDRPLHGYTF. The chain joins TRBV9 to TRBJ1-2, with D tentatively TRBD1 (5 bases). The V and J ends lost 3 bases and 6 bases respectively, with 18 bases between them. Germline CDR1 SGDLS, CDR2 YYNGEE. The CDR3 spans 15 residues.

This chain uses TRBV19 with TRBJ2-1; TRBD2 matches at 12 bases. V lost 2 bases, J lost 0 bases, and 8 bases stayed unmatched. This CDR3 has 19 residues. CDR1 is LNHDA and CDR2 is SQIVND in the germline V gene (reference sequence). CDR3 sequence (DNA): TGTGCCAGTAGTATATTAGGGACTAGCGGGTCACTCTCCTACAATGAGCAGTTCTTC. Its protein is CASSILGTSGSLSYNEQFF. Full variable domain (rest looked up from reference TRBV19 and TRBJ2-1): DGGITQSPKYLFRKEGQNVTLSCEQNLNHDAMYWYRQDPGQGLRLIYYSQIVNDFQKGDIAEGYSVSREKKESFPLTVTSAQKNPTAFYLCASSILGTSGSLSYNEQFFGPGTRLTVL.

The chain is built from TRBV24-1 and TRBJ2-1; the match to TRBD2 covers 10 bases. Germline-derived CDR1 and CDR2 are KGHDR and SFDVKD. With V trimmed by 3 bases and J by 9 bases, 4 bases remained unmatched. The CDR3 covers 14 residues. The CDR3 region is CATSDRWTSGEQFF. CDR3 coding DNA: TGTGCCACCAGTGATAGGTGGACTAGCGGTGAGCAGTTCTTC.

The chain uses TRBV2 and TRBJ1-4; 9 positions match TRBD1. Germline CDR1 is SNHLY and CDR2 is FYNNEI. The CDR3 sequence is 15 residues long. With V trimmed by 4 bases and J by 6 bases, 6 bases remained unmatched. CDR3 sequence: CASSGTGDFDEKLFF. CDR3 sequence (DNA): TGTGCCAGCAGTGGGACAGGGGATTTCGATGAAAAACTGTTTTTT.

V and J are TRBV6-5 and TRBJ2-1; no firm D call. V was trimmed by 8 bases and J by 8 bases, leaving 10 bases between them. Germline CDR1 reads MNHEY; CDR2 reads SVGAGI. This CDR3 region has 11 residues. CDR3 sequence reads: CASSGLDEQFF. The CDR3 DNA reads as TGTGCCAGCTCCGGGTTGGATGAGCAGTTCTTC.

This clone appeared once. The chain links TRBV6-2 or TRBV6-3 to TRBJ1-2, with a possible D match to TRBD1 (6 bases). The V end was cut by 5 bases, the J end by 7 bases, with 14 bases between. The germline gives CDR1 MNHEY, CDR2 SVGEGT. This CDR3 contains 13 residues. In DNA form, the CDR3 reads TGTGCCAGCAGTCCGAGGGGGGGCTTTGGCTACACCTTC. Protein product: CASSPRGGFGYTF.

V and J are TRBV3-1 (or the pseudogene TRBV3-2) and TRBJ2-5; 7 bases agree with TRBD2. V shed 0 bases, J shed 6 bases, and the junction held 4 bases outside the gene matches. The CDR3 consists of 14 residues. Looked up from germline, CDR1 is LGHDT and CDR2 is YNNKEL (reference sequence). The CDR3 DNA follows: TGTGCCAGCAGCCAAGAGACTAGCACGAAGACCCAGTACTTC. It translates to CASSQETSTKTQYF.

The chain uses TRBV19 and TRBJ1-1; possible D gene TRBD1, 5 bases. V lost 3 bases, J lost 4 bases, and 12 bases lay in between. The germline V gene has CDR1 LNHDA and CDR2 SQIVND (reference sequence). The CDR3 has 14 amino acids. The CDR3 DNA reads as TGTGCCAGTAGTATGGTAGGGGCCGGCACTGAAGCTTTCTTT. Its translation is CASSMVGAGTEAFF.

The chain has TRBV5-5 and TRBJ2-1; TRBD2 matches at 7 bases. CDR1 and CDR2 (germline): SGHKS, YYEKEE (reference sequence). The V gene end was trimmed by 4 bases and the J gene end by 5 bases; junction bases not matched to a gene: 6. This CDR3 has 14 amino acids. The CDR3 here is CASSRHSGDNEQFF. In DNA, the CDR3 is TGTGCCAGCAGCCGACACAGCGGGGACAATGAGCAGTTCTTC.

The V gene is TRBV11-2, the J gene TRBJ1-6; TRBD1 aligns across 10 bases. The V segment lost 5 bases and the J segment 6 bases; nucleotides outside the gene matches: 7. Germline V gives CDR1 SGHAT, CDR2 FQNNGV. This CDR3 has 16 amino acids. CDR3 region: CASSPRDRGFNSPLHF. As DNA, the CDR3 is TGTGCCAGCAGCCCCCGGGACAGGGGCTTTAATTCACCCCTCCACTTT.

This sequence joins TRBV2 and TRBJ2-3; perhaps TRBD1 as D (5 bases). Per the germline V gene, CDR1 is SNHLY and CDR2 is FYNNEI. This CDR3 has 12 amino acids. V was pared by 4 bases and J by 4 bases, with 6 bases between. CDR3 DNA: TGTGCCAGCAGTGCAGGGTCAGATACGCAGTATTTT. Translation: CASSAGSDTQYF.

CDR3 residues: CSVEKGAGNTIYF. The CDR3 region has the DNA TGCAGCGTTGAAAAAGGAGCCGGAAACACCATATATTTT. The chain is built from TRBV29-1 and TRBJ1-3; D gene uncertain. Germline V lookup: CDR1 SQVTM, CDR2 ANQGSEA. Trimming left V 2 bases short and J 4 bases short, with 9 bases between. The CDR3 is 13 amino acids.

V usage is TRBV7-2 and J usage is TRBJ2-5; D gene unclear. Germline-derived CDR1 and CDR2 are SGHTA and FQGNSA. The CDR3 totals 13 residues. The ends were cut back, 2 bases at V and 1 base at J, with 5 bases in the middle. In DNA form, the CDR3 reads TGTGCCAGCAGCTTAAACAGCCAAGAGACCCAGTACTTC. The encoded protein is CASSLNSQETQYF.